This T cell receptor (beta chain) came from a study of blood T cell repertoires in COVID-19. In the study overall: Acute and convalescent COVID-19 samples came from the United States, Italy and Spain. PBMCs, B-cell-depleted T cells, or T cells were the source of the cDNA or gDNA that made up the material.

Authors' methods: Reference gene primer amplification yielded estimated nucleated cell counts. This table comes from immunoSEQ multiplex PCR, and its TCRdb copy is limited to in-frame clones, with some not included. V and J calls and clone size are copied from that table; D and trimming were computed from the DNA. The sample records 100,000 to 150,000 clones, 65% to 90% being singletons. Trimming at V came to 5 bases and at J to 6 bases, leaving 6 bases not matched to a gene. Germline loops: CDR1 SQVTM, CDR2 ANQGSEA. The CDR3 is 12 residues long. J is TRBJ2-7 and V is TRBV29-1, with 8 bases lining up with TRBD1. The sequence came from a man older than 75 with active or convalescent COVID-19. The sample comprised peripheral blood. CDR3 DNA sequence: TGCAGCGTTCGACAGGGGAACAGCGAGCAGTACTTC. Its translation is CSVRQGNSEQYF.